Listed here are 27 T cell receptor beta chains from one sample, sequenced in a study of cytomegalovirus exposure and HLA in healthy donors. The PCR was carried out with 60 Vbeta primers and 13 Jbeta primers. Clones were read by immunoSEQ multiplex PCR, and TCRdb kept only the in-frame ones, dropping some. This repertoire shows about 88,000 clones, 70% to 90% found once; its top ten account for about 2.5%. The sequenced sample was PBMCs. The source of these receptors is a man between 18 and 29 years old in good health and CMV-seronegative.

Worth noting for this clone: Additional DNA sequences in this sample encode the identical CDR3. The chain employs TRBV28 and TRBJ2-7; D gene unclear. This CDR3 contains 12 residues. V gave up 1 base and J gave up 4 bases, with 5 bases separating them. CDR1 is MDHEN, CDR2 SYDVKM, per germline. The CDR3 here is CASSLSNYEQYF. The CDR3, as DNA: TGTGCCAGCAGTTTATCTAATTACGAGCAGTACTTC. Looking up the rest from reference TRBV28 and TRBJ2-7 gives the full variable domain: DVKVTQSSRYLVKRTGEKVFLECVQDMDHENMFWYRQDPGLGLRLIYFSYDVKMKEKGDIPEGYSVSREKKERFSLILESASTNQTSMYLCASSLSNYEQYFGPGTRLTVT.

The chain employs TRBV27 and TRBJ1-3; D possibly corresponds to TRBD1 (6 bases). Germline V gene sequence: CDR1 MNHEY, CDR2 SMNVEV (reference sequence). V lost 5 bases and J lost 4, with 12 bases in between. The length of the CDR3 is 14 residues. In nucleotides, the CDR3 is TGTGCCAGCAGTGAGCGGGGGCAAGGAAACACCATATATTTT. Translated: CASSERGQGNTIYF.

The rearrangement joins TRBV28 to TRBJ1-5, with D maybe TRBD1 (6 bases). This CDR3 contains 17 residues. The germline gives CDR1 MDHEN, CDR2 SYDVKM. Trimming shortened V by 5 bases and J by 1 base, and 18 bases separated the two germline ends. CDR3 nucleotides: TGTGCCAGCAGTCCAATTTCCCCAGGGGAGAGCAATCAGCCCCAGCATTTT. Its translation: CASSPISPGESNQPQHF.

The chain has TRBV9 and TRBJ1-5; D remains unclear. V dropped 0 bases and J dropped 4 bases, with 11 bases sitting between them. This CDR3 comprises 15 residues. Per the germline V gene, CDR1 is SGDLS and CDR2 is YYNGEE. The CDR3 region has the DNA TGTGCCAGCAGCGTAGAGCCAGGAAAGAATCAGCCCCAGCATTTT. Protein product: CASSVEPGKNQPQHF.

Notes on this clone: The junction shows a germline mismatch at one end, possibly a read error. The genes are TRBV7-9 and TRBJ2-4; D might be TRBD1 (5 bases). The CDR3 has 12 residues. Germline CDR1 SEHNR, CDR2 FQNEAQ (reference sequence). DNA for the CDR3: TGTTCCAGCAGCTTGGGGCTGGGGATTCAGTACTTC. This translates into CSSSLGLGIQYF.

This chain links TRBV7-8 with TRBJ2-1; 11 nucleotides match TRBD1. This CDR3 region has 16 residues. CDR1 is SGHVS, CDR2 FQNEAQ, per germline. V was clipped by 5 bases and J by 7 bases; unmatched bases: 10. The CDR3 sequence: CASSLRGQGALNEQFF. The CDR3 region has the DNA TGTGCCAGCAGCCTAAGAGGACAGGGGGCTTTGAATGAGCAGTTCTTC.

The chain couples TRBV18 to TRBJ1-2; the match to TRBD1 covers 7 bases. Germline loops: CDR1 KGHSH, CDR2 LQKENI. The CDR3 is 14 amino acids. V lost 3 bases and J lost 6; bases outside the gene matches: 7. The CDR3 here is CASSPMTGKDGYTF. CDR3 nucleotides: TGTGCCAGCTCACCGATGACAGGGAAGGATGGCTACACCTTC.

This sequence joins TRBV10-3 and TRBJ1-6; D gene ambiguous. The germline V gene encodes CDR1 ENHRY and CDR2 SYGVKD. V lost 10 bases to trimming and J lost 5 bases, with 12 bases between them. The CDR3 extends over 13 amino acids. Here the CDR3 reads CATRAYDNSPLHF. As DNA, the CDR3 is TGTGCCACGAGGGCCTATGATAATTCACCCCTCCACTTT.

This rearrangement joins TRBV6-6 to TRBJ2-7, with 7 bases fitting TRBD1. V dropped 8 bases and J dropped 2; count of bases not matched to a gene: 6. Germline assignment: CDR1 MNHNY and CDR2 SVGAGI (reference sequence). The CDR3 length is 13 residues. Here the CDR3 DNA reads TGTGCCAGCTCGGACAGGCGGGCCTACGAGCAGTACTTC. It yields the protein CASSDRRAYEQYF.

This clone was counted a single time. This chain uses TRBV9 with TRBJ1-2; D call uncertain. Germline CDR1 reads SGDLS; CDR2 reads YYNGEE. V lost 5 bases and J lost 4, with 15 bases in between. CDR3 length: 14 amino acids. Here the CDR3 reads CASSANWAFYGYTF. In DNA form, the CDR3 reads TGTGCCAGCAGTGCCAATTGGGCCTTCTATGGCTACACCTTC.

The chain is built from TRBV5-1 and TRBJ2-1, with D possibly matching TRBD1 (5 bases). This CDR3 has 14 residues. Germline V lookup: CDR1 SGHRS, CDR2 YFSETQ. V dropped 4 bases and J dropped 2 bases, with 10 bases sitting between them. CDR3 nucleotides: TGCGCCAGCAGCCGACAGTCAACCTACAATGAGCAGTTCTTC. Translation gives CASSRQSTYNEQFF.

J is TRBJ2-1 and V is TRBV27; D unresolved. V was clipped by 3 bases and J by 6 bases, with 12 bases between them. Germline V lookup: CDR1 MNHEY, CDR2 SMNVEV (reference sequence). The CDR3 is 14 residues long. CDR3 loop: CASSFLTDLNEQFF. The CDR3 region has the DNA TGTGCCAGCAGTTTCCTCACAGACCTCAATGAGCAGTTCTTC.

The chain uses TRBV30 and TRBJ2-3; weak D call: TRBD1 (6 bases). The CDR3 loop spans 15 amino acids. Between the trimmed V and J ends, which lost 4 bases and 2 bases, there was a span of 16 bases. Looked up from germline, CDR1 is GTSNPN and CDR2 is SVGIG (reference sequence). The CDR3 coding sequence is TGTGCCTGGAACGAGGAACAGGGTTACACAGATACGCAGTATTTT. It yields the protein CAWNEEQGYTDTQYF.

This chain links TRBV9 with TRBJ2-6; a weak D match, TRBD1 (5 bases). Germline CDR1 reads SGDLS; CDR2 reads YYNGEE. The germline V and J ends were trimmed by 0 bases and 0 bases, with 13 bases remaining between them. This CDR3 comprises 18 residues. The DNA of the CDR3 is TGTGCCAGCAGCGTAGCGGTCAGGGCGAACTCTGGGGCCAACGTCCTGACTTTC. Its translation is CASSVAVRANSGANVLTF.

Written as DNA, the CDR3 is TGCGCCAGCAGCTTGGCGGTAGTTTCCTACGAGCAGTACTTC. As protein: CASSLAVVSYEQYF. The genes are TRBV5-1 and TRBJ2-5; D not resolved. The closer fit of TRBJ2-7 to the DNA end suggests the J call may be wrong. The CDR3 runs 14 residues. CDR1 and CDR2 (germline): SGHRS, YFSETQ.

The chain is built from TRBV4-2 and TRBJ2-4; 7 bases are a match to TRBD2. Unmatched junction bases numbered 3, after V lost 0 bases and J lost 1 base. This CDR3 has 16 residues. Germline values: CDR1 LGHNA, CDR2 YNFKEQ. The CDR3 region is CASSQDPAGAKNIQYF. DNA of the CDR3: TGTGCCAGCAGCCAAGATCCAGCGGGGGCCAAAAACATTCAGTACTTC.

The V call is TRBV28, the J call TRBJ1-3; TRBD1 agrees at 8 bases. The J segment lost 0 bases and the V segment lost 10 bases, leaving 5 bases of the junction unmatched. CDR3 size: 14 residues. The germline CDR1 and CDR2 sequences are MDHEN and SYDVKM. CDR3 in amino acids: CATWDRSSGNTIYF. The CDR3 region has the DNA TGTGCCACTTGGGACAGGTCCTCTGGAAACACCATATATTTT.

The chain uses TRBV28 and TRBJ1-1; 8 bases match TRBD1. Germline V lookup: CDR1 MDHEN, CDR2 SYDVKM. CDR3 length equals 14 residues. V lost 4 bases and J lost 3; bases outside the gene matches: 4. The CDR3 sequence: CASSSDREDTEAFF. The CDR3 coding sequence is TGTGCCAGCAGTTCGGACAGGGAGGACACTGAAGCTTTCTTT.

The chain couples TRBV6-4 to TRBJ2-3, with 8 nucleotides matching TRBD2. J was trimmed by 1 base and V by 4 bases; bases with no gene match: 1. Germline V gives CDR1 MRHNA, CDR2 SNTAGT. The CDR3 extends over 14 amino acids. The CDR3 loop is CASSGAGGTDTQYF. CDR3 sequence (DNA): TGTGCCAGCAGTGGAGCGGGAGGCACAGATACGCAGTATTTT.

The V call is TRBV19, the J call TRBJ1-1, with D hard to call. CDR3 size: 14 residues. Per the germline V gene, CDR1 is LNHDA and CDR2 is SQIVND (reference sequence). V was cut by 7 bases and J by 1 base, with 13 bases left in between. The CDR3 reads CASTPGRGNTEAFF. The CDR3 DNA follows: TGTGCCAGTACCCCCGGACGGGGGAACACTGAAGCTTTCTTT. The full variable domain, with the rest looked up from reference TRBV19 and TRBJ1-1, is DGGITQSPKYLFRKEGQNVTLSCEQNLNHDAMYWYRQDPGQGLRLIYYSQIVNDFQKGDIAEGYSVSREKKESFPLTVTSAQKNPTAFYLCASTPGRGNTEAFFGQGTRLTVV.

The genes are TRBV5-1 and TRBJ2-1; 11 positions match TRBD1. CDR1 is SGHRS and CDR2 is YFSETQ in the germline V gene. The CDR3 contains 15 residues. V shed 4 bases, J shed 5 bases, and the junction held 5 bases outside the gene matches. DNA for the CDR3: TGCGCCAGCAGCCGGGGACAGGGGGGGAACAATGAGCAGTTCTTC. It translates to CASSRGQGGNNEQFF. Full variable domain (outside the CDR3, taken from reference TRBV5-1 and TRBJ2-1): KAGVTQTPRYLIKTRGQQVTLSCSPISGHRSVSWYQQTPGQGLQFLFEYFSETQRNKGNFPGRFSGRQFSNSRSEMNVSTLELGDSALYLCASSRGQGGNNEQFFGPGTRLTVL.

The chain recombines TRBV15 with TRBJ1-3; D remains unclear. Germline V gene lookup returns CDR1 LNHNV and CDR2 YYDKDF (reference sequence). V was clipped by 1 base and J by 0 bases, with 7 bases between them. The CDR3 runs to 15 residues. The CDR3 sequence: CATSRVKSSGNTIYF. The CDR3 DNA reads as TGTGCCACCAGCAGAGTGAAGAGCTCTGGAAACACCATATATTTT. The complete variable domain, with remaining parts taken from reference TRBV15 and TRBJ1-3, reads DAMVIQNPRYQVTQFGKPVTLSCSQTLNHNVMYWYQQKSSQAPKLLFHYYDKDFNNEADTPDNFQSRRPNTSFCFLDIRSPGLGDTAMYLCATSRVKSSGNTIYFGEGSWLTVV.

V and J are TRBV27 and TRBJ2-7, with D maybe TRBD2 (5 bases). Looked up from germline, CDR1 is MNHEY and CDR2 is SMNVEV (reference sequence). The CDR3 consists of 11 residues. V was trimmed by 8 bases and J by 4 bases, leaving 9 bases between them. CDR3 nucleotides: TGTGCCAGCGGGAGTTGGTACGAGCAGTACTTC. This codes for CASGSWYEQYF.

DNA for the CDR3: TGTGCCAGCTCACCACCTTCGGCAGGGGCCGGGGAGACCCAGTACTTC. This translates into CASSPPSAGAGETQYF. This chain connects TRBV18 to TRBJ2-5; possible D gene TRBD1, 6 bases. The CDR3 is 16 residues long. Germline CDR1 is KGHSH and CDR2 is LQKENI. Between the trimmed V and J ends, which lost 0 bases and 5 bases, there was a span of 16 bases.

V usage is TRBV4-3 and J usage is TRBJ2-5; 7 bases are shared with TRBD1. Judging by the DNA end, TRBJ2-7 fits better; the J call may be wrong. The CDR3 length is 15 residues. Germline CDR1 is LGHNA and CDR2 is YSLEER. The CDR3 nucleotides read TGCGCCAGCAGCCAAGAATCCAGGGGGTCCTACGAGCAGTACTTC. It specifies CASSQESRGSYEQYF.

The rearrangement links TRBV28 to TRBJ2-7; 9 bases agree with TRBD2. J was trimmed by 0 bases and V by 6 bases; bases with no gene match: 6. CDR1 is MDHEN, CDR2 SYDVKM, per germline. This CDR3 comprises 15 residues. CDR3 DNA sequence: TGTGCCAGCAGAAGCCCAGCGGGAGGCTCCTACGAGCAGTACTTC. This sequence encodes CASRSPAGGSYEQYF. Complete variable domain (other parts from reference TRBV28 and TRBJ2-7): DVKVTQSSRYLVKRTGEKVFLECVQDMDHENMFWYRQDPGLGLRLIYFSYDVKMKEKGDIPEGYSVSREKKERFSLILESASTNQTSMYLCASRSPAGGSYEQYFGPGTRLTVT.

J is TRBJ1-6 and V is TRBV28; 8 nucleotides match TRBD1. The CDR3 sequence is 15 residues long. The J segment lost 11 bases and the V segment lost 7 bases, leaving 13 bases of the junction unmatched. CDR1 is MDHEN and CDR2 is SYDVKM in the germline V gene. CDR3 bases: TGTGCCAGCACCAGGGGGAAGACAGGGGCGACACCCCTCCACTTT. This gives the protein CASTRGKTGATPLHF.